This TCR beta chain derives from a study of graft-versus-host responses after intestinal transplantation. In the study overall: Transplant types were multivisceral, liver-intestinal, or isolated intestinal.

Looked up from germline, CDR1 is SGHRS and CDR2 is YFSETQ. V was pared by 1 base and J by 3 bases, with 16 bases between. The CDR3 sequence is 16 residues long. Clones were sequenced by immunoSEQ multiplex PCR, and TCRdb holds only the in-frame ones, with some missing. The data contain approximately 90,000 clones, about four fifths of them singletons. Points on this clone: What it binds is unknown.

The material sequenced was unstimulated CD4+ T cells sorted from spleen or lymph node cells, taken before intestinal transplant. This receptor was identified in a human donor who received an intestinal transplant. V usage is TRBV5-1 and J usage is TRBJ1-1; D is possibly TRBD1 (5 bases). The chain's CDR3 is CASSLSPGKRDTEAFF. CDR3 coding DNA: TGCGCCAGCAGCTTGTCGCCAGGGAAACGGGACACTGAAGCTTTCTTT.